The 24 T cell receptor beta chains given below trace back to one sample, sequenced in a study of early T cells in non-severe SARS-CoV-2 infection. TCRdb independently ran MiXCR on the 5' RACE reads; one entry per CDR3 protein. The table shows fewer than 30,000 distinct CDR3 sequences, with 3.5% to 5.5% occurring only once. The sequenced sample consisted of whole blood. The receptors derive from an adult who was a healthcare worker with PCR-confirmed SARS-CoV-2 infection or an uninfected control (not recorded which).

This clonotype was picked up many times. The V gene is TRBV7-2, the J gene TRBJ2-4, with 8 bases identical to TRBD2. CDR1 SGHTA and CDR2 FQGNSA come from the germline V gene. V gave up 5 bases and J gave up 3 bases; unmatched junction bases: 6. CDR3 length: 15 residues. CDR3 in DNA: TGTGCCAGCAGCGCCCTCGCGGGGGGCAAAAACATTCAGTACTTC. This gives the protein CASSALAGGKNIQYF.

The chain is built from TRBV7-2 and TRBJ1-2; D is undetermined. The V gene lost 2 bases and the J gene lost 2 bases, with 6 bases spanning the gap. CDR1 and CDR2 from the germline V gene are SGHTA and FQGNSA. The CDR3 sequence is 13 residues long. CDR3 residues: CASSLFRNYGYTF. CDR3 bases: TGTGCCAGCAGCTTATTCCGGAACTATGGCTACACCTTC.

This clonotype has a count of ten or more. The chain is built from TRBV6-2 or TRBV6-3 and TRBJ1-1; tentative D call: TRBD1 (5 bases). Trimming stripped 1 base from V and 0 bases from J, with 15 bases between. CDR1 and CDR2 (germline): MNHEY, SVGEGT. The CDR3 spans 17 residues. CDR3 DNA: TGTGCCAGCAGTTACTTGCGACAGACTCCCTTGAACACTGAAGCTTTCTTT. Protein sequence: CASSYLRQTPLNTEAFF.

This clonotype was counted a few times. This rearrangement joins TRBV7-2 to TRBJ2-7; D ambiguous. This CDR3 region has 14 residues. Trimming cost V 2 bases and J 6 bases, with 14 bases left between them. From germline, CDR1 is SGHTA and CDR2 FQGNSA. This CDR3 is CASSLLVLTSEQYF. CDR3 bases: TGTGCCAGCAGCTTATTGGTCCTGACGTCCGAGCAGTACTTC. Full variable domain (outside the CDR3, taken from reference TRBV7-2 and TRBJ2-7): GAGVSQSPSNKVTEKGKDVELRCDPISGHTALYWYRQSLGQGLEFLIYFQGNSAPDKSGLPSDRFSAERTGGSVSTLTIQRTQQEDSAVYLCASSLLVLTSEQYFGPGTRLTVT.

This clonotype was observed at least ten times. This sequence joins TRBV24-1 and TRBJ2-1, with 8 bases that match TRBD2. Germline assignment: CDR1 KGHDR and CDR2 SFDVKD. The CDR3 runs to 15 residues. V lost 5 bases and J lost 4; bases outside the gene matches: 6. CDR3 amino acids: CATSVTGGSYNEQFF. The CDR3 DNA follows: TGTGCCACCAGTGTAACGGGGGGGTCATACAATGAGCAGTTCTTC.

There are many counts of this clonotype. The chain employs TRBV6-2 or TRBV6-3 and TRBJ1-1; TRBD1 matches 9 bases. The CDR3 runs 14 residues. Germline CDR1 and CDR2: MNHEY and SVGEGT. J was trimmed by 8 bases and V by 2 bases; bases with no gene match: 6. CDR3 protein: CASSYDRGALEAFF. In DNA form, the CDR3 reads TGTGCCAGCAGTTACGACAGGGGGGCACTCGAAGCTTTCTTT.

The table lists this clonotype with many counts. This chain connects TRBV18 to TRBJ1-5; D may be TRBD1 (6 bases). Per the germline V gene, CDR1 is KGHSH and CDR2 is LQKENI. Trimming removed 5 bases from V and 6 bases from J, with 17 bases in between. The length of the CDR3 is 15 residues. CDR3 loop: CASSELQGWGQPQHF. The DNA of the CDR3 is TGTGCCAGCTCAGAGCTACAGGGCTGGGGTCAGCCCCAGCATTTT.

This clonotype appeared many times. The chain recombines TRBV29-1 with TRBJ2-1; no reliable D call. Trimming removed 3 bases from V and 5 bases from J, with 8 bases in between. CDR1 is SQVTM, CDR2 ANQGSEA, per germline. The CDR3 totals 12 residues. As DNA, the CDR3 is TGCAGCGTTGAGAAACGGAACAATGAGCAGTTCTTC. Protein sequence: CSVEKRNNEQFF.

At least ten counts were recorded for this clonotype. V and J are TRBV29-1 and TRBJ2-2; a possible D gene is TRBD1 (6 bases). The CDR3 is 13 amino acids. From germline, CDR1 is SQVTM and CDR2 ANQGSEA. Deletions cut 7 bases from V and 3 bases from J, with 12 bases between. CDR3 sequence reads: CSAWTAHTGELFF. The CDR3 DNA reads as TGCAGCGCCTGGACAGCCCACACCGGGGAGCTGTTTTTT.

This clonotype was recorded at least ten times. At one end, the junction sequence differs from germline, possibly due to a read error. This sequence joins TRBV18 and TRBJ1-2; D unresolved. This CDR3 region has 13 residues. CDR1 is KGHSH and CDR2 is LQKENI in the germline V gene. The CDR3 reads CASSPQPTYGYTF. The CDR3 DNA sequence: TGTGCCAGCTCCCCACAACCAACCTATGGCTACACCTTC.

This clonotype was recorded many times. The CDR3 region is CSARDSYEQYF. The DNA of the CDR3 is TGCAGTGCTAGGGACTCATACGAGCAGTACTTC. V gene TRBV20-1 combines with J gene TRBJ2-7, with D tentatively TRBD2 (5 bases). This CDR3 spans 11 amino acids. Trimming shortened V by 3 bases and J by 4 bases, and 7 bases separated the two germline ends. Germline V gene data show CDR1 as DFQATT and CDR2 as SNEGSKA (reference sequence).

This clonotype was seen ten or more times. The chain links TRBV18 to TRBJ2-7; D not resolved. Germline V gene lookup returns CDR1 KGHSH and CDR2 LQKENI. The ends were cut back, 3 bases at V and 0 bases at J, with 9 bases in the middle. The CDR3 loop spans 14 amino acids. Here the CDR3 reads CASSPSPISYEQYF. CDR3 bases: TGTGCCAGCTCACCGTCTCCGATCTCCTACGAGCAGTACTTC.

Many counts were recorded for this clonotype. The genes are TRBV12-3 or TRBV12-4 and TRBJ1-5; weak D call: TRBD1 (5 bases). The ends were cut back, 2 bases at V and 5 bases at J, with 10 bases in the middle. The CDR3 consists of 14 residues. The CDR3 bases are TGTGCCAGCAGTTTAAGACAGCTTCATCAGCCCCAGCATTTT. This codes for CASSLRQLHQPQHF.

There are a few counts of this clonotype. This sequence joins TRBV7-6 and TRBJ2-3; D unclear. The CDR3 extends over 14 amino acids. Germline assignment: CDR1 SGHVS and CDR2 FNYEAQ. V was trimmed by 1 base and J by 4 bases, leaving 9 bases between them. The CDR3 region is CASSLVAGSDTQYF. The CDR3, as DNA: TGTGCCAGCAGCTTAGTGGCAGGTTCAGATACGCAGTATTTT. Full variable domain (missing parts from reference TRBV7-6 and TRBJ2-3): GAGVSQSPRYKVTKRGQDVALRCDPISGHVSLYWYRQALGQGPEFLTYFNYEAQQDKSGLPNDRFSAERPEGSISTLTIQRTEQRDSAMYRCASSLVAGSDTQYFGPGTRLTVL.

This clonotype was recorded many times. The chain has TRBV7-8 and TRBJ2-7; tentative D call: TRBD2 (5 bases). CDR3 length: 15 amino acids. The V end lost 4 bases, the J end lost 2 bases, and 15 bases lay between the germline ends. Looked up from germline, CDR1 is SGHVS and CDR2 is FQNEAQ. This chain's CDR3 is CASSSRRLTTYEQYF. CDR3 DNA sequence: TGTGCCAGCAGCTCCCGGAGGTTGACAACCTACGAGCAGTACTTC.

This clonotype was observed many times. CDR3 bases: TGCGCCAGCAGCTTAGAGGGCACAGGGCAGCAGTTCTTC. Protein product: CASSLEGTGQQFF. The chain employs TRBV5-1 and TRBJ2-1; possible D gene TRBD1, 6 bases. The V and J ends lost 2 bases and 11 bases respectively, with 14 bases between them. CDR3 length: 13 amino acids. The V gene's germline CDR1 is SGHRS and CDR2 YFSETQ. Full variable domain (outside the CDR3, taken from reference TRBV5-1 and TRBJ2-1): KAGVTQTPRYLIKTRGQQVTLSCSPISGHRSVSWYQQTPGQGLQFLFEYFSETQRNKGNFPGRFSGRQFSNSRSEMNVSTLELGDSALYLCASSLEGTGQQFFGPGTRLTVL.

This clonotype was observed at least ten times. One end of the junction does not line up with germline, which may come from a read error. J is TRBJ2-5 and V is TRBV7-7; TRBD1 matches 8 bases. The CDR3 runs to 16 residues. Germline V gives CDR1 SSHAT, CDR2 FNYEAQ (reference sequence). The CDR3 loop reads CASSTGTGALQETQYF. For the CDR3, the DNA is TGTGCTAGCAGCACAGGGACAGGCGCCCTTCAAGAGACCCAGTACTTC.

This clonotype was seen ten or more times. The chain links TRBV2 to TRBJ2-1; 7 bases match TRBD1. CDR1 and CDR2 (germline): SNHLY, FYNNEI. J was trimmed by 5 bases and V by 6 bases; bases with no gene match: 10. The CDR3 totals 15 residues. This CDR3 reads CASRSGTVMNNEQFF. CDR3 coding DNA: TGTGCCAGCAGATCCGGGACAGTGATGAACAATGAGCAGTTCTTC.

This clonotype was detected ten times or more. This chain uses TRBV28 with TRBJ2-7; possible D gene TRBD2, 5 bases. Trimming stripped 5 bases from V and 2 bases from J, with 10 bases between. Germline V CDR1 and CDR2: MDHEN, SYDVKM. The CDR3 loop spans 13 amino acids. The CDR3 nucleotides are TGTGCCAGCAGTCGGGGTAGGGCCTACGAGCAGTACTTC. This gives the protein CASSRGRAYEQYF.

This clonotype was detected a few times. The genes are TRBV6-2 or TRBV6-3 and TRBJ1-5; tentative D call: TRBD1 (5 bases). V gave up 8 bases and J gave up 2 bases, with 13 bases separating them. The CDR3 extends over 14 amino acids. The germline V gene has CDR1 MNHEY and CDR2 SVGEGT. CDR3 in amino acids: CASCWAGGNQPQHF. The DNA for the CDR3 is TGTGCCAGCTGTTGGGCGGGGGGCAATCAGCCCCAGCATTTT.

This clonotype has a count of ten or more. The rearrangement uses TRBV10-3 and TRBJ1-1; D call uncertain. The CDR3 length is 13 residues. The germline V gene encodes CDR1 ENHRY and CDR2 SYGVKD. V was pared by 8 bases and J by 0 bases, with 10 bases between. The CDR3 DNA reads as TGTGCCATCGGAGGAAGCATGAACACTGAAGCTTTCTTT. Protein: CAIGGSMNTEAFF.

By share of the sample, this clonotype is medium-sized (0.01 to 0.1%). The V and J genes are TRBV20-1 and TRBJ2-1, with 14 nucleotides matching TRBD2. This CDR3 is built from 17 residues. The junction had 11 bases not matched to a gene; V was cut back by 5 bases and J by 5 bases. CDR1 and CDR2 from the germline V gene are DFQATT and SNEGSKA (reference sequence). This CDR3 reads CSAPGLAGVQGNNEQFF. CDR3 nucleotides: TGCAGTGCTCCGGGACTAGCGGGAGTCCAAGGGAACAATGAGCAGTTCTTC.

The genes are TRBV29-1 and TRBJ2-2, with 8 bases identical to TRBD2. The germline V gene has CDR1 SQVTM and CDR2 ANQGSEA. The CDR3 runs 15 residues. Trimming removed 6 bases from V and 0 bases from J; junction bases left unmatched: 6. The CDR3 loop reads CSVLGGGPNTGELFF. DNA for the CDR3: TGCAGCGTGCTCGGCGGGGGGCCGAACACCGGGGAGCTGTTTTTT.

This clonotype was observed at least ten times. CDR3 DNA: TGTGCCACCAGCAGCGTAGGATCCTTAGCCAAAAACATTCAGTACTTC. This encodes CATSSVGSLAKNIQYF. The rearrangement joins TRBV15 to TRBJ2-4; D gene uncertain. Germline V CDR1 and CDR2: LNHNV, YYDKDF (reference sequence). CDR3 length: 16 residues. Trimming stripped 3 bases from V and 0 bases from J, with 12 bases between.